This T cell receptor beta chain was captured by sequencing in a study of T-cell reconstitution after alpha-beta-depleted transplantation in children. Findings and limits, study-wide: Hyperexpanded clones declined; after one year, newly produced T cells mostly supplied diversity. Surviving recipient cells, namely T cells and thymic progenitors, were the source of high day-60 TCRbeta diversity in some patients. Reportedly, alpha-beta T cells present about two months post-transplant originated from several hundred expanded clones of graft origin.

This clonotype has just a few counts. The antigen is undetermined. A TCRbeta library incorporating unique molecular identifiers was prepared. TCRdb redid the calling of the PCR reads with MiXCR, one entry per CDR3 protein. The repertoire holds about 420,000 distinct CDR3 sequences, with about a sixth as singletons. The CDR3 consists of 13 residues. The germline CDR1 and CDR2 sequences are SGHRS and YFSETQ. The ends were cut back, 2 bases at V and 1 base at J, with 6 bases in the middle. V and J are TRBV5-1 and TRBJ1-1; D unresolved. The source was PBMCs, mostly from graft donor cells, collected 360 days after TCRalphabeta/CD19-depleted stem cell transplant. This receptor was taken from a boy in the first two years of life who had a stem cell transplant for Wiskott-Aldrich syndrome, so the T cells may come from the graft donor. DNA of the CDR3: TGCGCCAGCAGCTTCGGGTGGAACACTGAAGCTTTCTTT. It specifies CASSFGWNTEAFF.